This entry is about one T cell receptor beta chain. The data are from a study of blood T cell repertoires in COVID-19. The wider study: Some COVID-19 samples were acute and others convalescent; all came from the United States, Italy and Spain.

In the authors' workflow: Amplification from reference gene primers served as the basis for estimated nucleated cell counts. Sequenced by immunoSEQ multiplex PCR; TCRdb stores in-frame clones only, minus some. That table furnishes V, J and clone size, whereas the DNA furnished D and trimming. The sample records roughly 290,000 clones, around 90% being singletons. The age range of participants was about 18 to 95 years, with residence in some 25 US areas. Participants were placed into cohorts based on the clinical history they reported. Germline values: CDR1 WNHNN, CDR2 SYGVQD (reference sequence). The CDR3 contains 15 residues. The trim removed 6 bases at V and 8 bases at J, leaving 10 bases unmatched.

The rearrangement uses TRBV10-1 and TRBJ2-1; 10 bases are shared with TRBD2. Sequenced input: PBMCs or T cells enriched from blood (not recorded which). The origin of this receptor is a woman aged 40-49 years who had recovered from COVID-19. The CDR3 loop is CASRAGTSVPDEQFF. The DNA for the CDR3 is TGCGCCAGCAGGGCCGGGACTAGCGTGCCCGATGAGCAGTTCTTC.